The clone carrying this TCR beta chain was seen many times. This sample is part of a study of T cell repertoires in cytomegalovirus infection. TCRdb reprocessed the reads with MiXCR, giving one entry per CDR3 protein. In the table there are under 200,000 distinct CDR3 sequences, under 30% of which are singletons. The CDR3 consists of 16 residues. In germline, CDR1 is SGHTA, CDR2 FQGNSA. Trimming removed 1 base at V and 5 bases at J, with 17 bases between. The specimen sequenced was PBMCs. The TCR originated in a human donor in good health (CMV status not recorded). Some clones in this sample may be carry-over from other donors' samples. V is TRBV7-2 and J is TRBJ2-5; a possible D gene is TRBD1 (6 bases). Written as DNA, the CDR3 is TGTGCCAGCAGCTTAGAGTCATCGGCAGGGGTGGAGACCCAGTACTTC. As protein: CASSLESSAGVETQYF.